Below are 16 T cell receptor beta chains sequenced from a single sample in a study of blood T cell repertoires in COVID-19 (dated by TCRdb to 2019 to 2021). Libraries were made using the immunoSEQ multiplex PCR assay. TCRdb retrieved this table from immuneACCESS and kept in-frame rearrangements only. Not all clones are present; in checked studies, unresolved V genes account for under half, and no reason is known for the remainder. The sample contains about 260,000 clones, about 88% of them found a single time. Approximately 2% of the sample is held by the ten biggest clonotypes. Material: peripheral blood. Every receptor here comes from a man aged 25-45 years with active or convalescent COVID-19.

A note on this clone: Other DNA sequences in the same sample also yield this CDR3. The V and J genes are TRBV7-7 and TRBJ2-2; D is perhaps TRBD1 (6 bases). V was shortened by 5 bases and J by 2 bases, with 12 bases between the two germline ends. The CDR3 has 15 amino acids. CDR1 is SSHAT, CDR2 FNYEAQ, per germline (reference sequence). The CDR3 nucleotides are TGTGCCAGCAGCCCGGACAGACTAAACACCGGGGAGCTGTTTTTT. This gives the protein CASSPDRLNTGELFF.

This chain connects TRBV4-2 to TRBJ2-1; D might be TRBD2 (6 bases). Trimming took 3 bases from V and 2 from J, leaving 11 bases between them. There are 15 residues in the CDR3. CDR1 is LGHNA, CDR2 YNFKEQ, per germline. CDR3 sequence: CASSQGDLAYNEQFF. Written as DNA, the CDR3 is TGTGCCAGCAGCCAGGGGGACTTGGCCTACAATGAGCAGTTCTTC.

The chain recombines TRBV6-1 with TRBJ2-5; no definite D call. V gave up 3 bases and J gave up 5 bases, with 7 bases separating them. There are 12 residues in the CDR3. Looked up from germline, CDR1 is MNHNS and CDR2 is SASEGT. The CDR3 coding sequence is TGTGCCAGCAGTGATTTTTCGGAGACCCAGTACTTC. Translation: CASSDFSETQYF.

This sequence joins TRBV12-3 or TRBV12-4 and TRBJ2-5; D perhaps matches TRBD2 (6 bases). Deletions cut 6 bases from V and 9 bases from J, with 17 bases between. There are 13 residues in the CDR3. The CDR3 reads CASSLGTAGAQYF. The CDR3 DNA follows: TGTGCCAGCAGCCTAGGGACTGCCGGTGCCCAGTACTTC.

The chain combines TRBV5-1 with TRBJ2-3, with TRBD2 matching over 7 bases. CDR1 and CDR2 from the germline V gene are SGHRS and YFSETQ. The V and J ends lost 0 bases and 2 bases, in that order; junction bases with no gene match: 3. This CDR3 comprises 15 residues. DNA for the CDR3: TGCGCCAGCAGCTTGGCTCTAGCGGACACAGATACGCAGTATTTT. Translated, it gives CASSLALADTDTQYF.

The V and J genes are TRBV13 and TRBJ2-5, with D tentatively TRBD1 (6 bases). Germline assignment: CDR1 PRHDT and CDR2 FYEKMQ (reference sequence). Trimming removed 5 bases at V and 3 bases at J, with 10 bases between. The CDR3 runs to 13 residues. The CDR3 DNA reads TGTGCCAGCAGCCGGGACATCGAAGAGACCCAGTACTTC. It is translated as CASSRDIEETQYF.

V is TRBV6-4 and J is TRBJ1-5; TRBD1 matches 11 bases. CDR3 length equals 15 residues. CDR1 MRHNA and CDR2 SNTAGT come from the germline V gene. The V and J ends lost 6 bases and 4 bases, in that order; junction bases with no gene match: 5. Here the CDR3 DNA reads TGTGCCAGCAGAGGACAGGGGGCGGATAATCAGCCCCAGCATTTT. It yields the protein CASRGQGADNQPQHF.

The chain carries TRBV6-5 and TRBJ2-5; TRBD2 is a possible D gene (5 bases). CDR3 size: 15 residues. The germline V and J ends were trimmed by 5 bases and 4 bases, with 17 bases remaining between them. Germline CDR1 MNHEY, CDR2 SVGAGI. The CDR3 spells CASSPSGRGAETQYF. The CDR3 nucleotides read TGTGCCAGCAGTCCCTCCGGACGGGGTGCAGAGACCCAGTACTTC.

The chain has TRBV4-1 and TRBJ1-2; 7 positions match TRBD1. The V segment lost 2 bases and the J segment 3 bases; nucleotides outside the gene matches: 6. The CDR3 consists of 15 residues. Germline V CDR1 and CDR2: MGHRA, YSYEKL. CDR3 amino acids: CASSQTTGDYYGYTF. The DNA of the CDR3 is TGCGCCAGCAGCCAAACCACAGGGGATTACTATGGCTACACCTTC.

This chain connects TRBV29-1 to TRBJ1-1, with D possibly matching TRBD1 (6 bases). The V gene's germline CDR1 is SQVTM and CDR2 ANQGSEA. This CDR3 has 17 amino acids. V lost 6 bases and J 3 bases, leaving 26 bases between the germline ends. In DNA, the CDR3 is TGCAGCGTCGGGGACATTGGAGAGCTAGTAGATGACACTGAAGCTTTCTTT. It codes for CSVGDIGELVDDTEAFF.

J is TRBJ2-5 and V is TRBV7-9; D remains unclear. Trimming took 4 bases from V and 0 from J, leaving 6 bases between them. The CDR3 contains 13 residues. The germline V gene encodes CDR1 SEHNR and CDR2 FQNEAQ (reference sequence). In DNA, the CDR3 is TGTGCCAGCAGCTACAAGTACCAAGAGACCCAGTACTTC. Translating gives CASSYKYQETQYF.

The chain recombines TRBV4-1 with TRBJ1-3; D ambiguous. In germline, CDR1 is MGHRA, CDR2 YSYEKL. The V end was cut by 0 bases, the J end by 4 bases, with 4 bases between. This CDR3 contains 13 residues. This CDR3 is CASSQDMGNTIYF. CDR3 nucleotide sequence: TGCGCCAGCAGCCAAGACATGGGAAACACCATATATTTT.

This chain joins TRBV5-1 and TRBJ1-4; tentative D call: TRBD1 (6 bases). The CDR3 spans 15 residues. Trimming shortened V by 3 bases and J by 0 bases, and 9 bases separated the two germline ends. The germline CDR1 and CDR2 sequences are SGHRS and YFSETQ. CDR3 sequence: CASSSGGTTNEKLFF. CDR3 nucleotides: TGCGCCAGCAGCTCTGGGGGCACAACTAATGAAAAACTGTTTTTT.

This sequence joins TRBV5-5 and TRBJ2-7, with D unclear. V lost 3 bases to trimming and J lost 1 base, with 8 bases between them. There are 13 residues in the CDR3. Germline V gives CDR1 SGHKS, CDR2 YYEKEE (reference sequence). The CDR3 region has the DNA TGTGCCAGCAGCTCGCTTGCGTCCTACGAGCAGTACTTC. The encoded protein is CASSSLASYEQYF.

The chain links TRBV7-8 to TRBJ2-3; D not certain. The germline CDR1 and CDR2 sequences are SGHVS and FQNEAQ. The CDR3 length is 15 residues. V gave up 0 bases and J gave up 0 bases, with 7 bases separating them. This chain's CDR3 is CASSLATTSTDTQYF. DNA of the CDR3: TGTGCCAGCAGCTTAGCCACTACTAGCACAGATACGCAGTATTTT.

This clone was recorded only once. This chain joins TRBV19 and TRBJ2-1; the match to TRBD2 covers 8 bases. From germline, CDR1 is LNHDA and CDR2 SQIVND (reference sequence). V trimming: 9 bases; J trimming: 12 bases; junction bases outside the gene matches: 13. The CDR3 extends over 13 amino acids. CDR3: CASAAGVPQGQFF. DNA for the CDR3: TGTGCCAGCGCAGCGGGGGTTCCTCAGGGGCAGTTCTTC.